Listed here are 8 T cell receptor beta chains from one sample, sequenced in a study of cytomegalovirus exposure and HLA in healthy donors. Sequencing used immunoSEQ multiplex PCR; TCRdb keeps in-frame clones, though not all of them. The sample includes about 130,000 clones, 80% to 90% of them seen just once. Sequencing input: PBMCs. Receptors were obtained from a woman aged 18-35 years in good health and CMV-seronegative.

The CDR3 loop is CAWSVGQQETQYF. For the CDR3, the DNA is TGTGCCTGGAGTGTGGGACAGCAAGAGACCCAGTACTTC. V usage is TRBV30 and J usage is TRBJ2-5; 7 bases map to TRBD1. The CDR3 has 13 residues. Germline-derived CDR1 and CDR2 are GTSNPN and SVGIG (reference sequence). V was clipped by 0 bases and J by 2 bases; unmatched bases: 0.

The chain has TRBV19 and TRBJ1-1; 7 bases match TRBD1. Germline CDR1 is LNHDA and CDR2 is SQIVND (reference sequence). V shed 4 bases and J 4 bases; nucleotides not matched to a gene: 0. The CDR3 has 12 amino acids. The CDR3 is CASSRTGTEAFF. The CDR3 DNA reads as TGTGCCAGTAGTAGGACAGGCACTGAAGCTTTCTTT.

V gene TRBV27 combines with J gene TRBJ2-3; D is uncertain. Germline V gene sequence: CDR1 MNHEY, CDR2 SMNVEV (reference sequence). The CDR3 extends over 15 amino acids. Trimming shortened V by 1 base and J by 3 bases, and 11 bases separated the two germline ends. CDR3 sequence (DNA): TGTGCCAGCAGTTTATACTCTACCAGGACAGATACGCAGTATTTT. Amino acid sequence: CASSLYSTRTDTQYF.

This chain connects TRBV27 to TRBJ2-4; D perhaps matches TRBD2 (6 bases). CDR3 size: 15 residues. The germline V gene encodes CDR1 MNHEY and CDR2 SMNVEV (reference sequence). The ends were cut back, 2 bases at V and 6 bases at J, with 14 bases in the middle. The CDR3, as DNA: TGTGCCAGCAGTTTACGCCGAATGGAGGGAAACATTCAGTACTTC. Amino acid sequence: CASSLRRMEGNIQYF.

The chain combines TRBV27 with TRBJ2-2, with 9 bases lining up with TRBD1. The CDR3 sequence is 15 residues long. The germline gives CDR1 MNHEY, CDR2 SMNVEV (reference sequence). With 9 bases clipped from V and 2 bases from J, the junction kept 7 bases outside the gene matches. CDR3: CASRLGQGNTGELFF. Here the CDR3 DNA reads TGTGCCAGTAGGCTGGGACAGGGAAACACCGGGGAGCTGTTTTTT.

The V gene is TRBV19, the J gene TRBJ2-7; 11 bases are shared with TRBD2. This CDR3 comprises 14 residues. J gave up 5 bases and V 4 bases, and 4 bases lay outside the gene matches. Per the germline V gene, CDR1 is LNHDA and CDR2 is SQIVND (reference sequence). CDR3 nucleotide sequence: TGTGCCAGTAGTACTAGCGGGAGGTGGCACGAGCAGTACTTC. This codes for CASSTSGRWHEQYF.

This clone was observed once. The chain joins TRBV9 to TRBJ2-1, with 9 bases aligning to TRBD2. The CDR3 runs to 15 residues. Trimming took 2 bases from V and 8 from J; bases not matched to a gene: 8. In germline, CDR1 is SGDLS, CDR2 YYNGEE. The CDR3 DNA reads TGTGCCAGCAGCGTTGATTCTAGCGGGATCGATGAGCAGTTCTTC. It specifies CASSVDSSGIDEQFF.

This clone was seen once. The V and J genes are TRBV6-5 and TRBJ2-2, with 9 bases lining up with TRBD1. Germline CDR1 is MNHEY and CDR2 is SVGAGI. The length of the CDR3 is 15 residues. V shed 6 bases, J shed 3 bases, and the junction held 5 bases outside the gene matches. Written as DNA, the CDR3 is TGTGCCAGCAGACCCGGGACAGGGTACACCGGGGAGCTGTTTTTT. Its translation: CASRPGTGYTGELFF.